These 2 T cell receptor beta chains came from one sample sequenced in a study of neurological immune-mediated disorders. Each CDR3 protein is one row after TCRdb ran MiXCR on the 5' RACE reads. The repertoire holds roughly 39,000 distinct CDR3 sequences, with approximately 5.1% as singletons. The specimen was CD4+ T cells from blood. These receptors were taken from a man between 18 and 29 years old in good health.

This clonotype was seen repeatedly, ten times or more. The chain joins TRBV20-1 to TRBJ1-3; the D gene is possibly TRBD1 (6 bases). V lost 2 bases, J lost 3 bases, and 8 bases lay in between. The CDR3 sequence is 13 residues long. Looked up from germline, CDR1 is DFQATT and CDR2 is SNEGSKA (reference sequence). The CDR3 DNA reads TGCAGTGCTAGACCAGGGGTTGGAAACACCATATATTTT. Encoded protein: CSARPGVGNTIYF.

This clonotype was counted many times. The V and J genes are TRBV5-1 and TRBJ2-7, with TRBD1 matching 8 bases. The CDR3 is 15 residues long. CDR1 SGHRS and CDR2 YFSETQ come from the germline V gene. The V segment lost 4 bases and the J segment 3 bases; nucleotides outside the gene matches: 9. CDR3 in amino acids: CASSPGQGEDYEQYF. CDR3 sequence (DNA): TGCGCCAGCAGCCCAGGACAGGGAGAGGACTACGAGCAGTACTTC.